The 26 T cell receptor beta chains reported below all come from one sample, sequenced in a study of cytomegalovirus exposure and HLA in healthy donors. This PCR relied on a set of 60 Vbeta primers and 13 Jbeta primers. Repertoires were generated with immunoSEQ multiplex PCR, while TCRdb's copy carries only in-frame clones and drops some. The sample gives 140,000 to 150,000 clones, around 77% of which show up once; less than 8% is in the top ten. The sample comprised PBMCs. The receptors were gathered from a woman between 40 and 55 years old in good health and CMV-seropositive.

The CDR3 sequence: CAWSGHRDSAYEQYF. The CDR3 region has the DNA TGTGCCTGGAGTGGACACCGGGACTCTGCCTACGAGCAGTACTTC. The chain couples TRBV30 to TRBJ2-7; tentative D call: TRBD2 (6 bases). The germline V and J ends were trimmed by 1 base and 2 bases, with 15 bases remaining between them. The CDR3 runs to 15 residues. CDR1 and CDR2 from the germline V gene are GTSNPN and SVGIG (reference sequence).

The chain uses TRBV9 and TRBJ2-7; 10 nucleotides line up with TRBD2. The V gene's germline CDR1 is SGDLS and CDR2 YYNGEE. Germline trimming cut 4 bases from V and 5 bases from J; bases unmatched to any gene: 6. CDR3 length: 14 residues. The CDR3 loop reads CASSPRTSGNEQYF. CDR3 DNA: TGTGCCAGCAGCCCCAGGACTAGCGGCAACGAGCAGTACTTC.

This chain links TRBV27 with TRBJ2-7; 7 positions agree with TRBD1. The CDR3 is 13 amino acids. J was trimmed by 3 bases and V by 5 bases; bases with no gene match: 4. In germline, CDR1 is MNHEY, CDR2 SMNVEV (reference sequence). CDR3 DNA sequence: TGTGCCAGCAGTAGGACAGGCGGCTACGAGCAGTACTTC. This encodes CASSRTGGYEQYF.

The genes are TRBV4-1 and TRBJ1-1; D remains ambiguous. CDR1 and CDR2 (germline): MGHRA, YSYEKL. The CDR3 loop spans 15 amino acids. V gave up 1 base and J gave up 0 bases, with 9 bases separating them. The CDR3 loop is CASSQGTQLNTEAFF. In nucleotides, the CDR3 is TGCGCCAGCAGCCAAGGTACACAGCTGAACACTGAAGCTTTCTTT.

The chain combines TRBV6-1 with TRBJ1-2; D might be TRBD1 (6 bases). V lost 6 bases, J lost 2 bases, and 16 bases lay in between. There are 15 residues in the CDR3. The germline V gene encodes CDR1 MNHNS and CDR2 SASEGT. The DNA for the CDR3 is TGTGCCAGCAGGTCTTTGGGGGCGACAAACTATGGCTACACCTTC. Amino acids: CASRSLGATNYGYTF.

The rearrangement uses TRBV6-5 and TRBJ2-7; TRBD1 agrees at 7 bases. This CDR3 region has 15 residues. Losses at the gene ends were 6 bases for V and 0 bases for J; bases not matched to a gene: 8. The germline V gene encodes CDR1 MNHEY and CDR2 SVGAGI. CDR3 nucleotide sequence: TGTGCCAGCAGCCGGGACAGTCTTATCTCCTACGAGCAGTACTTC. Its translation is CASSRDSLISYEQYF.

The chain recombines TRBV6-4 with TRBJ2-1; 8 bases are a match to TRBD2. The CDR3 length is 15 residues. V lost 6 bases to trimming and J lost 2 bases; unmatched junction nucleotides: 6. The germline gives CDR1 MRHNA, CDR2 SNTAGT. The CDR3 spells CASSPRGLAYNEQFF. The DNA for the CDR3 is TGTGCCAGCAGCCCCCGGGGACTAGCCTACAATGAGCAGTTCTTC.

CDR3 sequence reads: CASSTGGNEQFF. CDR3 bases: TGTGCCAGCTCGACGGGGGGCAATGAGCAGTTCTTC. V usage is TRBV6-5 and J usage is TRBJ2-1, with 7 positions matching TRBD2. The germline V gene encodes CDR1 MNHEY and CDR2 SVGAGI. The CDR3 is 12 amino acids. V was clipped by 8 bases and J by 6 bases; unmatched bases: 4.

This clone was seen a few times. The rearrangement uses TRBV19 and TRBJ1-5, with D tentatively TRBD1 (5 bases). The CDR3 is 14 amino acids. V was trimmed by 3 bases and J by 4 bases, leaving 10 bases between them. Looked up from germline, CDR1 is LNHDA and CDR2 is SQIVND (reference sequence). The CDR3 nucleotides read TGTGCCAGTAGTATCGGACAAGATAATCAGCCCCAGCATTTT. Protein: CASSIGQDNQPQHF.

The J gene is TRBJ1-2, the V gene TRBV18, with D uncertain. The V end lost 4 bases, the J end lost 6 bases, and 6 bases lay between the germline ends. CDR3 size: 11 residues. The germline gives CDR1 KGHSH, CDR2 LQKENI. In DNA, the CDR3 is TGTGCCAGCTCACTTAATGATGGCTACACCTTC. Translation gives CASSLNDGYTF.

The chain has TRBV4-1 and TRBJ1-3, with D possibly being TRBD1 (6 bases). Germline CDR1 reads MGHRA; CDR2 reads YSYEKL. The CDR3 is 20 residues long. Trimming took 2 bases from V and 0 from J, leaving 23 bases between them. Written as DNA, the CDR3 is TGCGCCAGCAGCCAAAACCGGGACACCCGATACCAAAACTCTGGAAACACCATATATTTT. Protein sequence: CASSQNRDTRYQNSGNTIYF.

DNA for the CDR3: TGTGCCAGCAGTGAAGCTGGGGGGGCAACTAATGAAAAACTGTTTTTT. Residues: CASSEAGGATNEKLFF. This sequence joins TRBV2 and TRBJ1-4, with D tentatively TRBD1 (5 bases). V lost 0 bases and J lost 0, with 8 bases in between. Germline V gene lookup returns CDR1 SNHLY and CDR2 FYNNEI. CDR3 length: 16 residues.

Remarks on this clone: This specimen includes other DNA sequences encoding the same CDR3. The V gene is TRBV4-2, the J gene TRBJ2-1; D uncertain. The germline CDR1 and CDR2 sequences are LGHNA and YNFKEQ. The V and J ends lost 0 bases and 2 bases respectively, with 11 bases between them. The CDR3 consists of 16 residues. The CDR3 loop is CASSQDWRGTYNEQFF. CDR3 bases: TGTGCCAGCAGCCAAGATTGGCGCGGCACCTACAATGAGCAGTTCTTC.

Only one count was recorded for this clone. This sequence joins TRBV23-1 and TRBJ1-2; D remains ambiguous. TRBV23-1 is an ORF; its function is uncertain. The CDR3 is made up of 12 amino acids. V lost 2 bases to trimming and J lost 3 bases, with 4 bases between them. The CDR3 is CASSQEDYGYTF. CDR3 nucleotide sequence: TGCGCCAGCAGTCAAGAGGACTATGGCTACACCTTC.

The rearrangement links TRBV30 to TRBJ2-7; 7 bases align to TRBD2. Germline CDR1 GTSNPN, CDR2 SVGIG (reference sequence). V gave up 4 bases and J gave up 2 bases; unmatched junction bases: 11. CDR3 length: 15 residues. The chain's CDR3 is CAWNPRTSSTYEQYF. The CDR3 DNA sequence: TGTGCCTGGAACCCTCGGACTAGTAGTACCTACGAGCAGTACTTC.

V is TRBV2 and J is TRBJ1-1; a possible D gene is TRBD1 (5 bases). The CDR3 is made up of 13 amino acids. The V end lost 9 bases, the J end lost 2 bases, and 13 bases lay between the germline ends. Germline-derived CDR1 and CDR2 are SNHLY and FYNNEI. Written as DNA, the CDR3 is TGTGCCAGAGCCCAGGGAGGCAACACTGAAGCTTTCTTT. It codes for CARAQGGNTEAFF.

There are a few counts of this clone. The chain links TRBV4-2 to TRBJ2-3, with D perhaps matching TRBD1 (6 bases). Germline V gene data show CDR1 as LGHNA and CDR2 as YNFKEQ. Trimming cost V 4 bases and J 0 bases, with 11 bases left between them. The CDR3 loop spans 15 amino acids. CDR3 coding DNA: TGTGCCAGCAGCCCCCGAGGACAGAGCACAGATACGCAGTATTTT. Its protein product is CASSPRGQSTDTQYF.

The J gene is TRBJ2-1, the V gene TRBV9; 11 bases agree with TRBD2. The CDR3 length is 15 residues. Germline-derived CDR1 and CDR2 are SGDLS and YYNGEE. V dropped 3 bases and J dropped 5; count of bases not matched to a gene: 4. CDR3 DNA: TGTGCCAGCAGCGCGGTAGCGGGGGGGAACAATGAGCAGTTCTTC. This translates into CASSAVAGGNNEQFF.

The chain is built from TRBV27 and TRBJ1-4; perhaps TRBD1 as D (6 bases). The CDR3 covers 13 residues. Trimming removed 6 bases at V and 8 bases at J, with 13 bases between. The V gene's germline CDR1 is MNHEY and CDR2 SMNVEV (reference sequence). The CDR3 region has the DNA TGTGCCAGCAGGCCCTCAGGGGAGGAAAAACTGTTTTTT. It codes for CASRPSGEEKLFF.

This clone was seen a handful of times. The J gene is TRBJ1-1, the V gene TRBV12-5, with D maybe TRBD1 (6 bases). The germline V gene encodes CDR1 LGHNT and CDR2 FRNRAP. V was shortened by 6 bases and J by 1 base, with 12 bases between the two germline ends. The CDR3 length is 14 residues. The CDR3 is CASGRGQPNTEAFF. DNA for the CDR3: TGTGCTAGTGGCAGGGGACAACCGAACACTGAAGCTTTCTTT.

As to this clone: Other DNA variants within this sample encode the same CDR3. The rearrangement uses TRBV7-3 and TRBJ2-3, with D maybe TRBD2 (7 bases). This CDR3 is 14 amino acids long. Looked up from germline, CDR1 is SGHTA and CDR2 is FQGTGA. V gave up 5 bases and J gave up 2 bases, with 11 bases separating them. The DNA of the CDR3 is TGTGCCAGCAGCGGGGGGGGCCACACAGATACGCAGTATTTT. It encodes CASSGGGHTDTQYF.

The rearrangement joins TRBV30 to TRBJ2-3; D not certain. Germline CDR1 and CDR2: GTSNPN and SVGIG (reference sequence). V lost 0 bases and J lost 1, with 8 bases in between. This CDR3 comprises 14 residues. CDR3 protein: CAWSVREGTDTQYF. CDR3 nucleotides: TGTGCCTGGAGTGTACGAGAGGGCACAGATACGCAGTATTTT. The full variable domain, with the rest looked up from reference TRBV30 and TRBJ2-3, is SQTIHQWPATLVQPVGSPLSLECTVEGTSNPNLYWYRQAAGRGLQLLFYSVGIGQISSEVPQNLSASRPQDRQFILSSKKLLLSDSGFYLCAWSVREGTDTQYFGPGTRLTVL.

This clone has a handful of counts. The chain couples TRBV27 to TRBJ1-2; D unresolved. In germline, CDR1 is MNHEY, CDR2 SMNVEV (reference sequence). This CDR3 contains 13 residues. V dropped 6 bases and J dropped 6 bases, with 14 bases sitting between them. The CDR3 region has the DNA TGTGCCAGCAGCGCAAGAAAAGCGGATGGCTACACCTTC. Its protein is CASSARKADGYTF.

This clone was found a few times. The J gene is TRBJ2-2, the V gene TRBV9; 7 bases line up with TRBD2. Germline loops: CDR1 SGDLS, CDR2 YYNGEE. This CDR3 is 14 amino acids long. The V and J ends lost 4 bases and 4 bases, in that order; junction bases with no gene match: 4. CDR3: CASSPGGRTGELFF. In DNA form, the CDR3 reads TGTGCCAGCAGCCCGGGGGGACGCACCGGGGAGCTGTTTTTT.

This chain joins TRBV19 and TRBJ1-6; TRBD1 aligns across 11 bases. V was clipped by 5 bases and J by 6 bases; unmatched bases: 9. This CDR3 contains 17 residues. Germline V CDR1 and CDR2: LNHDA, SQIVND (reference sequence). Written as DNA, the CDR3 is TGTGCCAGTAGTCCAAAGGACAGGGGGCGGAGTAATTCACCCCTCCACTTT. Translation gives CASSPKDRGRSNSPLHF.

The chain recombines TRBV6-6 with TRBJ1-3, with D unclear. This CDR3 contains 11 residues. Germline-derived CDR1 and CDR2 are MNHNY and SVGAGI (reference sequence). Trimming left V 8 bases short and J 4 bases short, with 6 bases between. CDR3: CASFAGNTIYF. In DNA form, the CDR3 reads TGTGCCAGCTTCGCGGGAAACACCATATATTTT.